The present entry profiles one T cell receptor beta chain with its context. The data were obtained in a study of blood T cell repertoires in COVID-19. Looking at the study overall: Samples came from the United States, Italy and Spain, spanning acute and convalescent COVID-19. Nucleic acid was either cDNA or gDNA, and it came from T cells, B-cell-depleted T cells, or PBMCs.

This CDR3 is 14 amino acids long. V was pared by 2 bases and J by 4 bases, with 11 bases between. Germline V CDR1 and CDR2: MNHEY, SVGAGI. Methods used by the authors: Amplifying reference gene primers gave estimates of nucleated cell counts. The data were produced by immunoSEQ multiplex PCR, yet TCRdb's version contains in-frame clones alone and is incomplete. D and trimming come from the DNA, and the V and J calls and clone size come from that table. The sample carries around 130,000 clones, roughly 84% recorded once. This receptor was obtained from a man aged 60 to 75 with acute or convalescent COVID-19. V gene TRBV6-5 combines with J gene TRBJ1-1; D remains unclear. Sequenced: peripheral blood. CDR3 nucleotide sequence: TGTGCCAGCAGTTACCGCGGCAGTTTCACTGAAGCTTTCTTT. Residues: CASSYRGSFTEAFF.